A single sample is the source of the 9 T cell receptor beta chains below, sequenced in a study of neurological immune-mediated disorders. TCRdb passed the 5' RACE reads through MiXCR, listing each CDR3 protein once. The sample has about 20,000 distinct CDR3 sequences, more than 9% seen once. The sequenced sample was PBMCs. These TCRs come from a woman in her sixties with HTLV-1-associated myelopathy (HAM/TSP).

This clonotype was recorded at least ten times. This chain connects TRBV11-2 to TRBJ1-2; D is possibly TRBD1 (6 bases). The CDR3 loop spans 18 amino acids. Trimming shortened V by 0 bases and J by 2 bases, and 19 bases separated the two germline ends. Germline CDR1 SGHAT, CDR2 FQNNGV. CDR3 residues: CASSLDGTRLKRNYGYTF. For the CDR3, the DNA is TGTGCCAGCAGCTTAGATGGGACAAGGCTAAAGCGAAACTATGGCTACACCTTC.

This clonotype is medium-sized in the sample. CDR3 sequence: CASSSGLAGGVYNEQFF. In nucleotides, the CDR3 is TGTGCCAGCAGCTCCGGACTAGCGGGGGGAGTTTACAATGAGCAGTTCTTC. This sequence joins TRBV3-1 and TRBJ2-1, with 14 bases identical to TRBD2. Looked up from germline, CDR1 is LGHDT and CDR2 is YNNKEL (reference sequence). The CDR3 loop spans 17 amino acids. V lost 5 bases to trimming and J lost 4 bases; unmatched junction nucleotides: 7.

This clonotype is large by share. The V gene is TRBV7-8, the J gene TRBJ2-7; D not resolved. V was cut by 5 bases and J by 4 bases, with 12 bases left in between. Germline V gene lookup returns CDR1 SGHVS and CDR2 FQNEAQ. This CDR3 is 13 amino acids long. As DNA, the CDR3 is TGTGCCAGCAGCCCTTCCTCGCGGTACGAGCAGTACTTC. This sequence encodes CASSPSSRYEQYF.

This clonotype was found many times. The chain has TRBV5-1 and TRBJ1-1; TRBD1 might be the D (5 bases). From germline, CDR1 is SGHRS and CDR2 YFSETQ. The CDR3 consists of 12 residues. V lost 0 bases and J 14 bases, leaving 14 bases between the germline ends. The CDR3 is CASSLEFTGLFF. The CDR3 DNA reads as TGCGCCAGCAGCTTGGAATTTACAGGCTTGTTCTTT.

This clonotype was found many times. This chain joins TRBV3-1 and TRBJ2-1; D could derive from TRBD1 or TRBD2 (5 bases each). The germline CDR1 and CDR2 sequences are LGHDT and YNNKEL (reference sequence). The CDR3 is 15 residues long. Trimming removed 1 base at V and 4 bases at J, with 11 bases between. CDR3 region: CASSQAGTSYNEQFF. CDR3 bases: TGTGCCAGCAGCCAAGCAGGGACGTCGTACAATGAGCAGTTCTTC.

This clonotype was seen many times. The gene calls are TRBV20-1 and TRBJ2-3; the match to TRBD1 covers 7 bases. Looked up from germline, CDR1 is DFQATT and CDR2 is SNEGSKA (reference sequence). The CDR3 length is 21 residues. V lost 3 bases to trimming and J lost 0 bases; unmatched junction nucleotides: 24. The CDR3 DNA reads TGCAGTGCTAGGACGGTTCTCCGGGACAGAATTTCCGCGGAAAGCACAGATACGCAGTATTTT. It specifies CSARTVLRDRISAESTDTQYF.

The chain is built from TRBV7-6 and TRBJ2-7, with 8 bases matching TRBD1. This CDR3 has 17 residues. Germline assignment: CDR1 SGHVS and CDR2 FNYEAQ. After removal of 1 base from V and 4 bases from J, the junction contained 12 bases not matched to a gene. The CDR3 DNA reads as TGTGCCAGCAGCTTAGTAGTGGCGGGACAGGAATTTTACGAGCAGTACTTC. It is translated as CASSLVVAGQEFYEQYF.

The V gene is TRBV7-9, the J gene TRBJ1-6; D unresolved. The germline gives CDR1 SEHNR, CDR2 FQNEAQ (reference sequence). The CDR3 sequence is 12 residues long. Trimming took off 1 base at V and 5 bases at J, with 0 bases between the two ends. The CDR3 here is CASSLDNSPLHF. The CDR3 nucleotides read TGTGCCAGCAGCTTAGATAATTCACCCCTCCACTTT.

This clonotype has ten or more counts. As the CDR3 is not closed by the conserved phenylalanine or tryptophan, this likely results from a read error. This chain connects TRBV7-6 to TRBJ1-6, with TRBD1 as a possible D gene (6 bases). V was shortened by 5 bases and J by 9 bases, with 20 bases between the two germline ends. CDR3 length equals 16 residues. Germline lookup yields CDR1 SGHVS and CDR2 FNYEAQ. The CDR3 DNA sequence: TGTGCCAGCAGCGCGTTTCAGGGCAGGGGCAGTTCACCCCTCCACCTT. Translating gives CASSAFQGRGSSPLHL.